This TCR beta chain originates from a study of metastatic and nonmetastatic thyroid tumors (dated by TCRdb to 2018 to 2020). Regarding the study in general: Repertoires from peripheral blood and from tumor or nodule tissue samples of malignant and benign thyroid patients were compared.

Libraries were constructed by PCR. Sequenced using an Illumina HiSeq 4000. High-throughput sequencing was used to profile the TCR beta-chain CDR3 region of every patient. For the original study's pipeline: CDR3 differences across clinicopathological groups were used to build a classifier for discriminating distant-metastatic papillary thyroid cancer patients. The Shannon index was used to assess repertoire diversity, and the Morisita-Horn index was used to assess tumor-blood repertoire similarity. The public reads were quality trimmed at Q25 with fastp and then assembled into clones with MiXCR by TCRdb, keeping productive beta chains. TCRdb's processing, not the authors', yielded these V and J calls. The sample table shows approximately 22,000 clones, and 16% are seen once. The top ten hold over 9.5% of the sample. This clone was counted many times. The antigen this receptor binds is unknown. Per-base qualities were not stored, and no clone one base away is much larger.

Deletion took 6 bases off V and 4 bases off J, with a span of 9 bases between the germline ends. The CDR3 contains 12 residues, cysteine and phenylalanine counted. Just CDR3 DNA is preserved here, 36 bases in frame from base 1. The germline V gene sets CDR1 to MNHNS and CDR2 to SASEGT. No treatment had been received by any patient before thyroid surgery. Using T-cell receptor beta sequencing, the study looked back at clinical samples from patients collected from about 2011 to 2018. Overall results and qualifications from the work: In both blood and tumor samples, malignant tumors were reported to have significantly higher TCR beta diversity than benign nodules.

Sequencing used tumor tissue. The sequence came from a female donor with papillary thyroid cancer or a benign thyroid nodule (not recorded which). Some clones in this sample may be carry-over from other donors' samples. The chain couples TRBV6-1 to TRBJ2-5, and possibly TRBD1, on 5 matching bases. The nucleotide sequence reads TGTGCCAGCAGCTACCAGGGAGAGACCCAGTACTTC. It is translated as CASSYQGETQYF.